This T cell receptor (beta chain) came from a study of blood T cell repertoires in COVID-19. For the study at large: Specimens from acute and convalescent COVID-19 originated in the United States, Italy and Spain. PBMCs, B-cell-depleted T cells, or T cells were the source of the cDNA or gDNA that made up the material.

Clones were sequenced by immunoSEQ multiplex PCR, and TCRdb holds only the in-frame ones, with some missing. This table holds tens of thousands of clones, under 90% found once. Seattle researchers signed up patients amid active infection and tracked them longitudinally. This receptor was obtained from a man aged 55 to 70 with COVID-19, enrolled during active disease. The sequencing input was peripheral blood.

CDR3 region: CASSPAGVYNEQFF. In DNA form, the CDR3 reads TGTGCCAGCAGTCCCGCAGGGGTCTACAATGAGCAGTTCTTC. This sequence joins TRBV6-5 and TRBJ2-1; maybe TRBD1 (6 bases). Germline V lookup: CDR1 MNHEY, CDR2 SVGAGI. The germline V and J ends were trimmed by 5 bases and 3 bases, with 11 bases remaining between them. This CDR3 region has 14 residues.